This T cell receptor beta chain was sequenced for a study of identical twins. Turning to this clonotype: Its antigen is currently unknown.

Study-wide results and limits: The authors noted that invariant MAIT and iNKT cells could partly confound zero-insertion analyses. Models predicted too little out-of-frame TCR alpha sharing in monozygotic twins.

TCRdb reprocessed the 5' RACE reads with MiXCR, giving one entry per CDR3 protein. The sample lists 450,000 or so distinct CDR3 sequences; about 13% were seen once. Trimming took 2 bases from V and 3 from J, leaving 8 bases between them. This CDR3 comprises 13 residues. Germline values: CDR1 SGDLS, CDR2 YYNGEE. This same sample was also part of a study on yellow fever vaccine responses in identical twins.

This receptor was taken from a woman between 18 and 29 years old in good health. The rearrangement joins TRBV9 to TRBJ2-5; D is undetermined. Sequencing used CD4+ T cells sorted from blood. CDR3 sequence reads: CASSVGWKETQYF. The CDR3 nucleotides read TGTGCCAGCAGCGTCGGCTGGAAAGAGACCCAGTACTTC.